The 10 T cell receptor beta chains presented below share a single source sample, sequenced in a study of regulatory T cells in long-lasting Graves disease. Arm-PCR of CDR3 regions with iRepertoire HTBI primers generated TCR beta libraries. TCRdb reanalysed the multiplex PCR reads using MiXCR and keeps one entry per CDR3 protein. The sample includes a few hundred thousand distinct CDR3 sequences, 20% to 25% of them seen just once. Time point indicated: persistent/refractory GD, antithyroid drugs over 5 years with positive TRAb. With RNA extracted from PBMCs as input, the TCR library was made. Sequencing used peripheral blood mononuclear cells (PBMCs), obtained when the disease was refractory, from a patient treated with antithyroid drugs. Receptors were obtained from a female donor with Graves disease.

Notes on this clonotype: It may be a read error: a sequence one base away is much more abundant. For the CDR3, the DNA is TGTGCCAGCAGGGACGGCTCCTATAATTCACCCCTCCACTTT. This sequence encodes CASRDGSYNSPLHF. J is TRBJ1-6 and V is TRBV27; no firm D call. The germline CDR1 and CDR2 sequences are MNHEY and SMNVEV (reference sequence). V was trimmed by 6 bases and J by 0 bases, leaving 6 bases between them. The CDR3 length is 14 residues.

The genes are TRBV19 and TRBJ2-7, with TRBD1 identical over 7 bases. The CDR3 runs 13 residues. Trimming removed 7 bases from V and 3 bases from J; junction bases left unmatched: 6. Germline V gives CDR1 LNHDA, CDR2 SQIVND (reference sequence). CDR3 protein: CASTRGQDYEQYF. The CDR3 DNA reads TGTGCCAGTACCCGAGGACAGGACTACGAGCAGTACTTC.

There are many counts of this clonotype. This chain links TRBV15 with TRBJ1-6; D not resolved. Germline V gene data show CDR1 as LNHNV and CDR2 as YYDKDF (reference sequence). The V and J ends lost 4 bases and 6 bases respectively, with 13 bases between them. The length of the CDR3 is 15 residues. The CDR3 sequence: CATSTSGWGNSPLHF. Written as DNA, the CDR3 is TGTGCCACCAGCACCTCCGGATGGGGTAATTCACCCCTCCACTTT. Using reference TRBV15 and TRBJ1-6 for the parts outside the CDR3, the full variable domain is DAMVIQNPRYQVTQFGKPVTLSCSQTLNHNVMYWYQQKSSQAPKLLFHYYDKDFNNEADTPDNFQSRRPNTSFCFLDIRSPGLGDTAMYLCATSTSGWGNSPLHFGNGTRLTVT.

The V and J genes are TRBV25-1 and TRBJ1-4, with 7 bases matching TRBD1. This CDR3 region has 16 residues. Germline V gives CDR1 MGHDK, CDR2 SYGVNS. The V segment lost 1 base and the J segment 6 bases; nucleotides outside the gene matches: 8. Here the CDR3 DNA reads TGTGCCAGCAGTGAATGGGGGGGAACAGGGGATGAAAAACTGTTTTTT. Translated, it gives CASSEWGGTGDEKLFF.

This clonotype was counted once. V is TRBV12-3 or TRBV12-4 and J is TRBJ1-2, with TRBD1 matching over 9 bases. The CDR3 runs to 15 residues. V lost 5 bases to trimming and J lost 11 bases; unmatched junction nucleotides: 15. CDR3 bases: TGTGCCAGCAGTCCAGCGGACAGGGGAGAACAGAAATACACCTTC. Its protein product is CASSPADRGEQKYTF.

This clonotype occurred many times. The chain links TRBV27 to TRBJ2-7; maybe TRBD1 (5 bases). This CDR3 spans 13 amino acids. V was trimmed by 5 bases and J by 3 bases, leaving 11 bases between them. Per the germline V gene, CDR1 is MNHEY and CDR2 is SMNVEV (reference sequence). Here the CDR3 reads CASSLKQVYEQYF. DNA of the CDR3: TGTGCCAGCAGTCTCAAACAGGTCTACGAGCAGTACTTC.

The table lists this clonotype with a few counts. CDR3 sequence: CASSFPPTWDRANYGYTF. The CDR3 DNA sequence: TGTGCCAGCAGCTTCCCCCCGACATGGGACCGAGCTAACTATGGCTACACCTTC. J is TRBJ1-2 and V is TRBV7-9, with D perhaps matching TRBD1 (5 bases). CDR1 and CDR2 (germline): SEHNR, FQNEAQ (reference sequence). The germline V and J ends were trimmed by 3 bases and 0 bases, with 20 bases remaining between them. The CDR3 sequence is 18 residues long.

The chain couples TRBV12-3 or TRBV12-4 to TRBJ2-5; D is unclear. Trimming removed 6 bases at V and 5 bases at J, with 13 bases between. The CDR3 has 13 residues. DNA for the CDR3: TGTGCCAGCAGGTGGACCCCCAGCGAGACCCAGTACTTC. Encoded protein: CASRWTPSETQYF.

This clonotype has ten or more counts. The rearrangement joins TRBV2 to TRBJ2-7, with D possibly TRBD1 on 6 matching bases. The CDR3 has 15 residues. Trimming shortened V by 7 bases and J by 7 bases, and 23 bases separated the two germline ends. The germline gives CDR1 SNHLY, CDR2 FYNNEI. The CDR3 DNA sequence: TGTGCCAGCATTGAGGATGAACAGGGAAGTCGGGAGCAGTACTTC. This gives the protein CASIEDEQGSREQYF. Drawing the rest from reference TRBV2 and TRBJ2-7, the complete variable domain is EPEVTQTPSHQVTQMGQEVILRCVPISNHLYFYWYRQILGQKVEFLVSFYNNEISEKSEIFDDQFSVERPDGSNFTLKIRSTKLEDSAMYFCASIEDEQGSREQYFGPGTRLTVT.

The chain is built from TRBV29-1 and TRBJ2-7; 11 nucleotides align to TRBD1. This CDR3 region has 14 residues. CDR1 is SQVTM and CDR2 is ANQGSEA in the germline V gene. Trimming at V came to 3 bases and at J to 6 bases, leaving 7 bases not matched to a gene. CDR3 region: CSVEPDRGPGEQYF. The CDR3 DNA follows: TGCAGCGTTGAGCCGGACAGGGGGCCGGGCGAGCAGTACTTC.